One sample yielded the 12 T cell receptor beta chains listed below, sequenced in a study of cytomegalovirus exposure and HLA in healthy donors (dated by TCRdb to the late 2010s). Libraries came from the immunoSEQ multiplex PCR assay. The multiplex PCR relied on a mix of 60 forward primers for TCR Vbeta segments and 13 reverse primers for TCR Jbeta segments. TCRdb carries this immuneACCESS record with in-frame sequences only. Its versions omit some clonotypes, under half of them owing to an unresolved V gene in the studies checked, with the rest unexplained. The sample has over 65,000 clones on record, approximately 71% of them singletons. The ten largest account for about 7% of the sample. Sequenced: PBMCs. These receptors were obtained from a woman aged 35 to 49 in good health and CMV-seronegative.

The chain is built from TRBV11-2 and TRBJ2-7; maybe TRBD2 (6 bases). The germline gives CDR1 SGHAT, CDR2 FQNNGV. The CDR3 has 16 amino acids. Deletions cut 1 base from V and 1 base from J, with 14 bases between. DNA of the CDR3: TGTGCCAGCAGCTTAGGTGCGTTTAGCGGTTCCTACGAGCAGTACTTC. This sequence encodes CASSLGAFSGSYEQYF.

CDR3 sequence (DNA): TGTGCCAGCAGCCAGGACAGAAGAGAGGCGCAGTTCTTC. This translates into CASSQDRREAQFF. V usage is TRBV14 and J usage is TRBJ2-1, with a possible D match to TRBD1 (6 bases). Germline V gene data show CDR1 as SGHDN and CDR2 as FVKESK. CDR3 length: 13 amino acids. V lost 3 bases and J 12 bases, leaving 15 bases between the germline ends.

The rearrangement links TRBV5-5 to TRBJ2-7; D unclear. In germline, CDR1 is SGHKS, CDR2 YYEKEE (reference sequence). The CDR3 is 14 amino acids. V was cut by 4 bases and J by 2 bases, with 13 bases left in between. The CDR3, as DNA: TGTGCCAGCAGCCAATCCACTTTAGCCTACGAGCAGTACTTC. This gives the protein CASSQSTLAYEQYF. The whole variable domain, remainder taken from reference TRBV5-5 and TRBJ2-7, is DAGVTQSPTHLIKTRGQQVTLRCSPISGHKSVSWYQQVLGQGPQFIFQYYEKEERGRGNFPDRFSARQFPNYSSELNVNALLLGDSALYLCASSQSTLAYEQYFGPGTRLTVT.

This clone has just a few counts. For the CDR3, the DNA is TGTGCCAGCAGCACCCGGACTAGCGGAGCCCTGAATGAGCAGTTCTTC. Translated: CASSTRTSGALNEQFF. The chain combines TRBV7-9 with TRBJ2-1; 10 bases match TRBD2. Trimming took 5 bases from V and 7 from J; bases not matched to a gene: 11. The CDR3 is made up of 16 amino acids. Germline V gene data show CDR1 as SEHNR and CDR2 as FQNEAQ (reference sequence). Based on the CDR3 plus reference TRBV7-9 and TRBJ2-1, the full variable domain is DTGVSQNPRHKITKRGQNVTFRCDPISEHNRLYWYRQTLGQGPEFLTYFQNEAQLEKSRLLSDRFSAERPKGSFSTLEIQRTEQGDSAMYLCASSTRTSGALNEQFFGPGTRLTVL.

This clone was seen just once. The chain links TRBV11-2 to TRBJ2-7; TRBD1 is a possible D gene (6 bases). The V end lost 5 bases, the J end lost 6 bases, and 23 bases lay between the germline ends. Per germline, CDR1 SGHAT and CDR2 FQNNGV. This CDR3 has 16 amino acids. CDR3 nucleotides: TGTGCCAGCAGCCTGAGCAGGTCGGACAGTTTAGCCGAGCAGTACTTC. It translates to CASSLSRSDSLAEQYF.

This chain joins TRBV5-1 and TRBJ2-1; perhaps TRBD1 as D (6 bases). This CDR3 contains 15 residues. The V gene lost 1 base and the J gene lost 0 bases, with 8 bases spanning the gap. Germline CDR1 and CDR2: SGHRS and YFSETQ. CDR3 loop: CASSLQGSSYNEQFF. As DNA, the CDR3 is TGCGCCAGCAGCTTGCAGGGGAGCTCCTACAATGAGCAGTTCTTC. Combining the CDR3 with reference TRBV5-1 and TRBJ2-1 gives the whole variable domain KAGVTQTPRYLIKTRGQQVTLSCSPISGHRSVSWYQQTPGQGLQFLFEYFSETQRNKGNFPGRFSGRQFSNSRSEMNVSTLELGDSALYLCASSLQGSSYNEQFFGPGTRLTVL.

The rearrangement joins TRBV29-1 to TRBJ2-3; 9 nucleotides match TRBD2. V shed 2 bases and J 2 bases; nucleotides not matched to a gene: 8. The CDR3 covers 16 residues. Per the germline V gene, CDR1 is SQVTM and CDR2 is ANQGSEA. The DNA for the CDR3 is TGCAGCGTTGAACTGGGGGAGGGACTAGCCACAGATACGCAGTATTTT. Translated: CSVELGEGLATDTQYF.

The chain employs TRBV11-2 and TRBJ1-2; D gene uncertain. V lost 0 bases to trimming and J lost 4 bases, with 12 bases between them. The CDR3 contains 15 residues. The germline V gene encodes CDR1 SGHAT and CDR2 FQNNGV. The CDR3 nucleotides read TGTGCCAGCAGCTTAGAGAGGCAGACCTCCTATGGCTACACCTTC. This encodes CASSLERQTSYGYTF.

The CDR3 DNA is TGCGCCAGCAGCTTGGTCCCTCGGGACAGCGCAACTAATGAAAAACTGTTTTTT. Residues: CASSLVPRDSATNEKLFF. V and J are TRBV5-1 and TRBJ1-4, with 7 bases that match TRBD1. The CDR3 consists of 18 residues. The V gene end was trimmed by 0 bases and the J gene end by 0 bases; junction bases not matched to a gene: 8. Germline V gene data show CDR1 as SGHRS and CDR2 as YFSETQ.

J is TRBJ2-4 and V is TRBV10-3; TRBD1 is a possible D gene (6 bases). The CDR3 consists of 13 residues. The V and J ends lost 2 bases and 5 bases respectively, with 7 bases between them. In germline, CDR1 is ENHRY, CDR2 SYGVKD. CDR3 amino acids: CAISERTENIQYF. The DNA of the CDR3 is TGTGCCATCAGTGAGCGGACAGAAAACATTCAGTACTTC.

The chain is built from TRBV28 and TRBJ1-5, with D tentatively TRBD1 (6 bases). Germline assignment: CDR1 MDHEN and CDR2 SYDVKM. Trimming removed 2 bases from V and 6 bases from J, with 11 bases in between. The CDR3 is 14 amino acids. The CDR3 protein is CASSLAGDRQPQHF. In DNA, the CDR3 is TGTGCCAGCAGTTTAGCAGGGGATCGTCAGCCCCAGCATTTT. The whole variable domain, filled in from reference TRBV28 and TRBJ1-5, reads DVKVTQSSRYLVKRTGEKVFLECVQDMDHENMFWYRQDPGLGLRLIYFSYDVKMKEKGDIPEGYSVSREKKERFSLILESASTNQTSMYLCASSLAGDRQPQHFGDGTRLSIL.

This clone was detected only a few times. This rearrangement joins TRBV25-1 to TRBJ1-5; D is ambiguous. The CDR3 spans 12 residues. V lost 2 bases to trimming and J lost 5 bases, with 4 bases between them. The germline V gene has CDR1 MGHDK and CDR2 SYGVNS. CDR3 amino acids: CASSEGDQPQHF. The CDR3 bases are TGTGCCAGCAGTGAAGGAGATCAGCCCCAGCATTTT.